This T cell receptor (beta chain) was captured in a study of shared clonotypes between healthy human individuals. Profiling relied on immunoSEQ multiplex PCR, and the TCRdb table lists in-frame clones only, not all of them. Seen here are approximately 2.5 million clones, around nine tenths observed once, and the top ten hold over 0.12%. Germline lookup yields CDR1 LNHNV and CDR2 YYDKDF (reference sequence). Trimming took 5 bases from V and 3 from J, leaving 14 bases between them. The CDR3 is 14 residues long. This sequence originates from a man younger than 30 in good health. The chain joins TRBV15 to TRBJ2-7; TRBD1 is a possible D gene (6 bases). What was sequenced was naive CD4+ T cells sorted from blood. Subset: CD45RA+ positively selected. In nucleotides, the CDR3 is TGTGCCACCAGCGCATCCAGGGACATCTACGAGCAGTACTTC. Its protein is CATSASRDIYEQYF.